The 31 T cell receptor beta chains given below trace back to one sample, sequenced in a study of neurological immune-mediated disorders. TCRdb independently ran MiXCR on the 5' RACE reads; one entry per CDR3 protein. The table lists more than 30,000 distinct CDR3 sequences, approximately 7.2% of them singletons. Input material: CD4+ T cells from blood. The origin of the receptors is a man in his fifties or sixties in good health.

This clonotype was seen repeatedly, ten times or more. V is TRBV7-2 and J is TRBJ2-1; D may be TRBD2 (6 bases). Germline-derived CDR1 and CDR2 are SGHTA and FQGNSA. This CDR3 comprises 14 residues. Deletions cut 2 bases from V and 7 bases from J, with 12 bases between. CDR3 in amino acids: CASSLWRERNEQFF. The CDR3 coding sequence is TGTGCCAGCAGCTTATGGAGGGAGCGGAATGAGCAGTTCTTC.

This clonotype was recorded at least ten times. V gene TRBV10-3 combines with J gene TRBJ2-5; D perhaps matches TRBD1 (5 bases). This CDR3 is built from 12 residues. The germline V and J ends were trimmed by 8 bases and 5 bases, with 12 bases remaining between them. Germline lookup yields CDR1 ENHRY and CDR2 SYGVKD. The CDR3 nucleotides are TGTGCCATCGGTCCAGGGTCCGAGACCCAGTACTTC. Amino acid sequence: CAIGPGSETQYF.

This clonotype was detected many times. The genes are TRBV5-1 and TRBJ2-3; 11 bases agree with TRBD2. Germline CDR1 and CDR2: SGHRS and YFSETQ. J was trimmed by 6 bases and V by 1 base; bases with no gene match: 4. This CDR3 region has 15 residues. The CDR3 DNA follows: TGCGCCAGCAGCTTGAGGCTAGCGGGAGGTGATACGCAGTATTTT. Protein sequence: CASSLRLAGGDTQYF.

The table lists this clonotype with many counts. The J gene is TRBJ1-5, the V gene TRBV2, with D possibly matching TRBD1 (5 bases). This CDR3 has 15 amino acids. V shed 3 bases and J shed 1 base, with 10 bases lying between them. CDR1 is SNHLY, CDR2 FYNNEI, per germline. Here the CDR3 DNA reads TGTGCCAGCAGTGATGGGGGACCAAGCAATCAGCCCCAGCATTTT. This translates into CASSDGGPSNQPQHF.

This clonotype was seen repeatedly, ten times or more. The chain employs TRBV5-1 and TRBJ2-7; possibly TRBD2 for D (5 bases). Germline lookup yields CDR1 SGHRS and CDR2 YFSETQ. V lost 3 bases and J lost 3, with 16 bases in between. The CDR3 runs to 15 residues. As DNA, the CDR3 is TGCGCCAGCAGCTCAGGTCCGGGGATGGGCTACGAGCAGTACTTC. The encoded protein is CASSSGPGMGYEQYF.

The sample holds many counts of this clonotype. CDR3 amino acids: CASSQTTVEQYF. CDR3 bases: TGTGCCAGCAGCCAGACCACCGTTGAGCAGTACTTC. J is TRBJ2-7 and V is TRBV12-3 or TRBV12-4; D call uncertain. The CDR3 totals 12 residues. Trimming removed 6 bases from V and 7 bases from J, with 13 bases in between.

This clonotype was observed at least ten times. The gene calls are TRBV20-1 and TRBJ2-7; 10 nucleotides agree with TRBD2. This CDR3 region has 13 residues. With V trimmed by 3 bases and J by 6 bases, 5 bases remained unmatched. From germline, CDR1 is DFQATT and CDR2 SNEGSKA (reference sequence). Here the CDR3 reads CSASRTSGIEQYF. The CDR3 DNA reads TGCAGTGCTAGTCGAACTAGCGGGATCGAGCAGTACTTC.

This clonotype was seen ten or more times. The chain combines TRBV29-1 with TRBJ1-2; 8 bases are a match to TRBD1. In germline, CDR1 is SQVTM, CDR2 ANQGSEA. Trimming at V came to 5 bases and at J to 3 bases, leaving 5 bases not matched to a gene. The CDR3 has 13 amino acids. The CDR3: CSVSGGADYGYTF. DNA of the CDR3: TGCAGCGTTTCAGGGGGCGCGGACTATGGCTACACCTTC.

The sample holds many counts of this clonotype. The chain uses TRBV20-1 and TRBJ2-7, with 7 bases fitting TRBD1. Germline CDR1 and CDR2: DFQATT and SNEGSKA (reference sequence). The J segment lost 4 bases and the V segment lost 1 base, leaving 10 bases of the junction unmatched. This CDR3 is built from 15 residues. The CDR3 nucleotides read TGCAGTGCTAGAGTCCTAGGGACAGCTTCTTACGAGCAGTACTTC. Its translation: CSARVLGTASYEQYF.

This clonotype was observed many times. This chain joins TRBV12-3 or TRBV12-4 and TRBJ2-7, with D unclear. V gave up 11 bases and J gave up 4 bases, with 12 bases separating them. This CDR3 comprises 11 residues. The CDR3 nucleotides read TGTGCCCCTATGGACGGTTACGAGCAGTACTTC. It is translated as CAPMDGYEQYF.

This clonotype was detected many times. This chain uses TRBV5-1 with TRBJ2-6; 7 bases are shared with TRBD1. The V gene end was trimmed by 0 bases and the J gene end by 1 base; junction bases not matched to a gene: 10. The CDR3 runs to 19 residues. Germline values: CDR1 SGHRS, CDR2 YFSETQ. CDR3 coding DNA: TGCGCCAGCAGCTTGGTTACAGGGGCCAGTCTATCTGGGGCCAACGTCCTGACTTTC. Its translation: CASSLVTGASLSGANVLTF.

The CDR3 nucleotides are TGTGCCAGCAGCTTAGAGGGGACTAGCGGGAGGACCTACGAGCAGTACTTC. This encodes CASSLEGTSGRTYEQYF. The rearrangement joins TRBV7-9 to TRBJ2-7; 15 bases fit TRBD2. Germline loops: CDR1 SEHNR, CDR2 FQNEAQ (reference sequence). This CDR3 is 17 amino acids long. Trimming took 1 base from V and 2 from J; bases not matched to a gene: 3. Supplemented by reference TRBV7-9 and TRBJ2-7, the full variable domain reads DTGVSQNPRHKITKRGQNVTFRCDPISEHNRLYWYRQTLGQGPEFLTYFQNEAQLEKSRLLSDRFSAERPKGSFSTLEIQRTEQGDSAMYLCASSLEGTSGRTYEQYFGPGTRLTVT.

This clonotype was detected ten times or more. The rearrangement joins TRBV6-2 or TRBV6-3 to TRBJ2-1; D gene ambiguous. The germline CDR1 and CDR2 sequences are MNHEY and SVGEGT. The length of the CDR3 is 11 residues. The ends were cut back, 5 bases at V and 7 bases at J, with 6 bases in the middle. CDR3 sequence (DNA): TGTGCCAGCAGTGACTTGAATGAGCAGTTCTTC. Translating gives CASSDLNEQFF.

This clonotype has ten or more counts. The rearrangement links TRBV20-1 to TRBJ2-1; D gene ambiguous. This CDR3 region has 16 residues. Trimming removed 4 bases at V and 10 bases at J, with 26 bases between. The germline CDR1 and CDR2 sequences are DFQATT and SNEGSKA (reference sequence). CDR3 nucleotide sequence: TGCAGTGCTACCCTGCGTAGGAAATCCTCTCGTCTGGAGCAGTTCTTC. This encodes CSATLRRKSSRLEQFF.

This clonotype was seen repeatedly, ten times or more. V is TRBV5-1 and J is TRBJ2-1; D not resolved. CDR1 and CDR2 from the germline V gene are SGHRS and YFSETQ. The CDR3 length is 14 residues. V was shortened by 0 bases and J by 8 bases, with 12 bases between the two germline ends. This CDR3 is CASSLEAVWDEQFF. The CDR3 nucleotides are TGCGCCAGCAGCTTGGAGGCGGTCTGGGATGAGCAGTTCTTC.

This clonotype was counted ten times or more. The rearrangement joins TRBV15 to TRBJ2-7, with TRBD1 matching over 9 bases. Germline lookup yields CDR1 LNHNV and CDR2 YYDKDF (reference sequence). The V and J ends lost 3 bases and 4 bases, in that order; junction bases with no gene match: 10. The CDR3 is 16 residues long. The CDR3 DNA reads as TGTGCCACCAGCAGCCATCCGGGACAGGGTGGATACGAGCAGTACTTC. This gives the protein CATSSHPGQGGYEQYF.

At least ten counts were recorded for this clonotype. The chain uses TRBV20-1 and TRBJ1-2, with D maybe TRBD1 (6 bases). Trimming cost V 6 bases and J 5 bases, with 16 bases left between them. This CDR3 is 13 amino acids long. CDR1 is DFQATT, CDR2 SNEGSKA, per germline (reference sequence). CDR3 nucleotides: TGCAGTGCCCAGCGGGGGCGGCTTTATGGCTACACCTTC. Its protein is CSAQRGRLYGYTF.

At least ten counts were recorded for this clonotype. V usage is TRBV4-1 and J usage is TRBJ1-4, with unresolved D. This CDR3 contains 20 residues. The V and J ends lost 0 bases and 0 bases respectively, with 20 bases between them. Per germline, CDR1 MGHRA and CDR2 YSYEKL. The DNA for the CDR3 is TGCGCCAGCAGCCAAGAGAACGCGGGCAGGAGTTTGCCAACTAATGAAAAACTGTTTTTT. Protein sequence: CASSQENAGRSLPTNEKLFF.

Ten or more counts support this clonotype. The chain couples TRBV20-1 to TRBJ2-3, with TRBD2 matching over 11 bases. Germline V gives CDR1 DFQATT, CDR2 SNEGSKA (reference sequence). The CDR3 totals 17 residues. V gave up 6 bases and J gave up 3 bases; unmatched junction bases: 14. The CDR3, as DNA: TGCAGTGCCGCAGGGCTAGCGGGAGGTATGAGGACAGATACGCAGTATTTT. Protein sequence: CSAAGLAGGMRTDTQYF.

This clonotype was recorded once. For the CDR3, the DNA is TGCGCCAGCAGCCTGGGCGGGACTAGAGGGAGGGCCAAAAACATTCAGTACTTC. Its translation: CASSLGGTRGRAKNIQYF. The V call is TRBV4-3, the J call TRBJ2-4; TRBD2 matches 8 bases. V lost 4 bases and J lost 1; bases outside the gene matches: 12. CDR1 is LGHNA, CDR2 YSLEER, per germline. CDR3 length: 18 amino acids.

Ten or more counts support this clonotype. This chain uses TRBV29-1 with TRBJ2-1; D is perhaps TRBD1 or TRBD2 (6 bases each). CDR3 length equals 12 residues. Deletions cut 5 bases from V and 7 bases from J, with 12 bases between. Germline assignment: CDR1 SQVTM and CDR2 ANQGSEA. For the CDR3, the DNA is TGCAGCGTTTCCGGGGGCTTGAATGAGCAGTTCTTC. The encoded protein is CSVSGGLNEQFF.

This sequence joins TRBV30 and TRBJ1-3, with D unresolved. Trimming cost V 5 bases and J 2 bases, with 10 bases left between them. The CDR3 spans 13 residues. Per germline, CDR1 GTSNPN and CDR2 SVGIG (reference sequence). The CDR3 region has the DNA TGTGCCTGGGCAAGGCGCGCTGGAAACACCATATATTTT. It yields the protein CAWARRAGNTIYF.

This clonotype has ten or more counts. The chain is built from TRBV5-1 and TRBJ1-1; D call uncertain. The CDR3 is 13 amino acids. From germline, CDR1 is SGHRS and CDR2 YFSETQ. V was shortened by 0 bases and J by 2 bases, with 5 bases between the two germline ends. CDR3: CASSLGDNTEAFF. The CDR3 region has the DNA TGCGCCAGCAGCTTGGGTGACAACACTGAAGCTTTCTTT.

In its sample, this clonotype was seen many times. The chain has TRBV7-8 and TRBJ2-4, with D maybe TRBD1 (7 bases). V was trimmed by 5 bases and J by 3 bases, leaving 32 bases between them. The CDR3 contains 21 residues. Germline V gives CDR1 SGHVS, CDR2 FQNEAQ. For the CDR3, the DNA is TGTGCCAGCAGCCTCGTATGGGCCGACAGGGTTGCGGGGTTGGACAAAAACATTCAGTACTTC. It encodes CASSLVWADRVAGLDKNIQYF. The whole variable domain, remainder taken from reference TRBV7-8 and TRBJ2-4, is GAGVSQSPRYKVAKRGQDVALRCDPISGHVSLFWYQQALGQGPEFLTYFQNEAQLDKSGLPSDRFFAERPEGSVSTLKIQRTQQEDSAVYLCASSLVWADRVAGLDKNIQYFGAGTRLSVL.

The sample holds many counts of this clonotype. The rearrangement links TRBV2 to TRBJ2-5; TRBD2 matches 7 bases. The CDR3 totals 15 residues. The V and J ends lost 6 bases and 2 bases, in that order; junction bases with no gene match: 9. CDR1 SNHLY and CDR2 FYNNEI come from the germline V gene. The CDR3 DNA follows: TGTGCCAGCAGCTCCGGCGCGGGAGAGCAAGAGACCCAGTACTTC. This gives the protein CASSSGAGEQETQYF.

This clonotype was detected many times. This sequence joins TRBV25-1 and TRBJ1-3, with 7 bases lining up with TRBD1. J gave up 4 bases and V 5 bases, and 5 bases lay outside the gene matches. The CDR3 is made up of 14 amino acids. Germline V gene data show CDR1 as MGHDK and CDR2 as SYGVNS. This CDR3 is CASSNRGPGNTIYF. In nucleotides, the CDR3 is TGTGCCAGCAGTAATAGGGGGCCGGGAAACACCATATATTTT.

This clonotype was detected ten times or more. This sequence joins TRBV5-1 and TRBJ2-7; 7 bases are a match to TRBD2. Trimming removed 0 bases from V and 0 bases from J; junction bases left unmatched: 3. The V gene's germline CDR1 is SGHRS and CDR2 YFSETQ. This CDR3 is built from 15 residues. CDR3 sequence reads: CASSLDGGSSYEQYF. In DNA form, the CDR3 reads TGCGCCAGCAGCTTGGACGGCGGGAGCTCCTACGAGCAGTACTTC.

This clonotype was detected ten times or more. The chain is built from TRBV7-9 and TRBJ2-7; 8 positions agree with TRBD1. Per the germline V gene, CDR1 is SEHNR and CDR2 is FQNEAQ (reference sequence). CDR3 length: 14 amino acids. Losses at the gene ends were 5 bases for V and 5 bases for J; bases not matched to a gene: 8. The CDR3 reads CASSPSRGPHEQYF. CDR3 sequence (DNA): TGTGCCAGCAGCCCCTCCAGGGGGCCCCACGAGCAGTACTTC. Using reference TRBV7-9 and TRBJ2-7 for the parts outside the CDR3, the full variable domain is DTGVSQNPRHKITKRGQNVTFRCDPISEHNRLYWYRQTLGQGPEFLTYFQNEAQLEKSRLLSDRFSAERPKGSFSTLEIQRTEQGDSAMYLCASSPSRGPHEQYFGPGTRLTVT.

The table lists this clonotype with a few counts. This chain links TRBV7-2 with TRBJ2-7; TRBD1 agrees at 12 bases. V was clipped by 5 bases and J by 6 bases; unmatched bases: 11. The CDR3 has 16 residues. CDR1 is SGHTA and CDR2 is FQGNSA in the germline V gene. Written as DNA, the CDR3 is TGTGCCAGCAGCCCACTGGGGGGGACAGGGGGCCCCGAGCAGTACTTC. Translated: CASSPLGGTGGPEQYF.

This chain joins TRBV2 and TRBJ2-7; D possibly matches TRBD1 or TRBD2 (5 bases each). The V end was cut by 4 bases, the J end by 9 bases, with 13 bases between. The germline CDR1 and CDR2 sequences are SNHLY and FYNNEI. The CDR3 has 12 residues. CDR3 nucleotides: TGTGCCAGCAGTGCCCGGGACGCAGCGCAGTACTTC. Its translation: CASSARDAAQYF.

Many counts were recorded for this clonotype. This sequence joins TRBV6-5 and TRBJ2-7; D gene ambiguous. CDR1 is MNHEY and CDR2 is SVGAGI in the germline V gene. The CDR3 runs 14 residues. V gave up 9 bases and J gave up 1 base, with 16 bases separating them. This CDR3 reads CASTPVAGSYEQYF. Written as DNA, the CDR3 is TGTGCCAGTACCCCGGTCGCAGGATCCTACGAGCAGTACTTC.